A selection of T cell receptor beta chains follows, all from one sample in a study of blood T cell repertoires in COVID-19. TCRdb's copy holds only in-frame clones and misses some; the assay was immunoSEQ multiplex PCR. The data contain about 220,000 clones, about 81% of them singletons. The specimen was peripheral blood. These receptors originate from a woman between 70 and 85 years old with COVID-19, enrolled during active disease. The CDR3 runs from the conserved cysteine through the conserved F or W. The order of the fields is clone size, J gene, V gene, D gene, CDR3 length, CDR3 protein, CDR3 DNA. The D gene is left open where the match is weak. Some rows have no size entry. The others give once, few or many, or a class for an expanded clone.

>.|TRBJ2-1|TRBV5-5|TRBD2|17
CASSLAVAGVIYNEQFF
TGTGCCAGCAGCTTGGCCGTAGCGGGTGTGATTTACAATGAGCAGTTCTTC
>.|TRBJ2-1|TRBV20-1|TRBD2|14
CSASKLAGSNEQFF
TGCAGTGCTAGTAAACTAGCGGGCAGCAATGAGCAGTTCTTC
>once|TRBJ1-6|TRBV18|TRBD1|15
CASSPPGQGTSPLHF
TGTGCCAGCTCACCGCCGGGACAGGGGACTTCACCCCTCCACTTT
>.|TRBJ2-1|TRBV7-2|.|18
CASSLHGGGASSYNEQFF
TGTGCCAGCAGCTTGCACGGCGGCGGGGCCAGCTCCTACAATGAGCAGTTCTTC
>.|TRBJ2-5|TRBV19|.|16
CASSIGNRALQETQYF
TGTGCCAGTAGTATAGGGAACAGGGCACTCCAAGAGACCCAGTACTTC
>.|TRBJ2-5|TRBV6-2/TRBV6-3|.|15
CASCPRVVTRSTQYF
TGTGCCAGCTGCCCCCGGGTAGTCACAAGGTCGACCCAGTACTTC
>.|TRBJ2-2|TRBV2|.|13
CASRGGYTGELFF
TGTGCCAGCCGTGGAGGATACACCGGGGAGCTGTTTTTT
>.|TRBJ2-7|TRBV7-9|.|11
CASSLTGEQYF
TGTGCCAGCAGCCTGACGGGGGAGCAGTACTTC
>.|TRBJ2-1|TRBV9|TRBD2|13
CASSVGAGAEQFF
TGTGCCAGCAGCGTGGGAGCGGGAGCTGAGCAGTTCTTC
>.|TRBJ1-2|TRBV30|.|12
CAWSVSGVGYTF
TGTGCCTGGAGTGTTTCCGGGGTAGGCTACACCTTC
>.|TRBJ1-1|TRBV28|TRBD1|14
CASSSPRRGPEAFF
TGTGCCAGCAGTTCACCCCGCAGGGGGCCTGAAGCTTTCTTT
>.|TRBJ2-5|TRBV11-2|TRBD2|15
CASSLTSGYQETQYF
TGTGCCAGCAGCTTAACTAGCGGGTACCAAGAGACCCAGTACTTC
>.|TRBJ2-7|TRBV28|.|13
CASSLSMLYEQYF
TGTGCCAGCAGTTTGTCTATGTTATACGAGCAGTACTTC
>.|TRBJ1-6|TRBV7-3|.|15
CASSLAGGRDSPLHF
TGTGCCAGCAGCTTAGCCGGGGGGCGCGATTCACCCCTCCACTTT
>.|TRBJ2-7|TRBV7-2|TRBD1|13
CASSSGGSYEQYF
TGTGCCAGCAGTTCAGGGGGCTCCTACGAGCAGTACTTC
>.|TRBJ1-1|TRBV28|TRBD1|17
CASSSPGTGVRNTEAFF
TGTGCCAGCAGTTCTCCCGGGACAGGGGTAAGGAACACTGAAGCTTTCTTT
>.|TRBJ1-2|TRBV7-9|.|16
CASSLLEMSEDYGYTF
TGTGCCAGCAGCTTATTGGAAATGTCGGAGGACTATGGCTACACCTTC
>.|TRBJ2-7|TRBV2|TRBD2|15
CASSVWRGASYEQYF
TGTGCCAGCAGTGTGTGGCGGGGGGCCTCCTACGAGCAGTACTTC
>.|TRBJ1-6|TRBV9|TRBD1|17
CASSGTGTEGRNSPLHF
TGTGCCAGCAGCGGAACCGGGACAGAGGGCAGAAATTCACCCCTCCACTTT
>.|TRBJ2-1|TRBV5-4|TRBD1|17
CASSKQVPGQLYNEQFF
TGTGCCAGCAGCAAACAGGTACCGGGACAGCTTTACAATGAGCAGTTCTTC
>once|TRBJ2-7|TRBV2|TRBD1|13
CASRKDRAYEQYF
TGTGCCAGCAGGAAAGACAGGGCCTACGAGCAGTACTTC
>.|TRBJ1-2|TRBV28|TRBD1|15
CASSLGDRGRGGYTF
TGTGCCAGCAGTTTGGGGGACAGGGGGCGAGGAGGCTACACCTTC
>.|TRBJ1-5|TRBV19|.|15
CASSAEGVGNQPQHF
TGTGCCAGTAGTGCAGAGGGGGTTGGCAATCAGCCCCAGCATTTT
>.|TRBJ2-7|TRBV7-2|.|14
CASSFDRSFYEQYF
TGTGCCAGCAGCTTTGACAGGTCTTTCTACGAGCAGTACTTC
>.|TRBJ2-7|TRBV3-1/TRBV3-2|.|15
CASSQDEDRAYEQYF
TGTGCCAGCAGCCAAGATGAAGACAGAGCCTACGAGCAGTACTTC
>.|TRBJ2-7|TRBV5-1|.|15
CASNIEGSGSYEQYF
TGCGCCAGCAACATCGAAGGGAGCGGCTCCTACGAGCAGTACTTC
>.|TRBJ1-2|TRBV19|TRBD1|14
CASNGPDRDYGYTF
TGTGCCAGTAATGGCCCTGACAGGGACTATGGCTACACCTTC
>once|TRBJ2-7|TRBV6-2/TRBV6-3|TRBD1|14
CASSLDRGRSEQYF
TGTGCCAGCAGTCTAGACAGGGGGCGAAGCGAGCAGTACTTC
>.|TRBJ2-3|TRBV5-6|.|16
CASRSYRSTSTDTQYF
TGTGCCAGCAGGTCTTATAGATCGACTAGCACAGATACGCAGTATTTT
>few|TRBJ2-1|TRBV6-1|TRBD2|19
CASSGGASGAILSYNEQFF
TGTGCCAGCAGTGGCGGGGCTAGCGGCGCTATACTCTCCTACAATGAGCAGTTCTTC
>.|TRBJ1-1|TRBV28|TRBD1|15
CAIRLGGAGSTEAFF
TGTGCCATCCGATTAGGGGGCGCCGGGAGCACTGAAGCTTTCTTT
>.|TRBJ1-1|TRBV5-6|TRBD1|13
CASSGDRKREAFF
TGTGCCAGCAGCGGGGACAGGAAAAGAGAAGCTTTCTTT
>.|TRBJ2-2|TRBV14|.|14
CASSRTANTGELFF
TGTGCCAGCAGCCGTACAGCGAACACCGGGGAGCTGTTTTTT
>.|TRBJ2-1|TRBV5-1|TRBD2|15
CASSLAGGPSNEQFF
TGCGCCAGCAGCCTAGCGGGAGGGCCCTCCAATGAGCAGTTCTTC
>.|TRBJ1-1|TRBV9|.|15
CASSVSSGYHTEAFF
TGTGCCAGCAGCGTTTCCTCAGGGTATCACACTGAAGCTTTCTTT
>.|TRBJ1-2|TRBV28|.|14
CASSRGGPTYGYTF
TGTGCCAGCAGTCGCGGAGGGCCAACCTATGGCTACACCTTC
>.|TRBJ2-7|TRBV9|.|14
CASSSQGGNYEQYF
TGTGCCAGCAGCTCCCAGGGCGGTAACTACGAGCAGTACTTC
>few|TRBJ2-1|TRBV19|TRBD1|14
CASSMWTGDNEQFF
TGTGCCAGTAGTATGTGGACAGGCGACAATGAGCAGTTCTTC
>hyperexpanded|TRBJ2-7|TRBV28|.|13
CASALGVGYEQYF
TGTGCCAGCGCATTAGGGGTCGGCTACGAGCAGTACTTC
>.|TRBJ1-2|TRBV30|TRBD1|15
CAWRLGQGNTYGYTF
TGTGCCTGGAGGCTCGGACAGGGGAATACCTATGGCTACACCTTC
>.|TRBJ2-3|TRBV28|.|12
CASSTGSQTQYF
TGTGCCAGCAGTACAGGGTCCCAAACGCAGTATTTT
>.|TRBJ2-2|TRBV7-8|.|13
CASSSLNTGELFF
TGTGCCAGCAGCTCTCTAAACACCGGGGAGCTGTTTTTT
>.|TRBJ2-7|TRBV6-2/TRBV6-3|.|16
CASSSPTAPVIYEQYF
TGTGCCAGCAGTTCCCCTACCGCGCCGGTCATCTACGAGCAGTACTTC
>.|TRBJ2-5|TRBV7-2|.|14
CASSLGGAQETQYF
TGTGCCAGCAGCTTAGGCGGGGCCCAAGAGACCCAGTACTTC